Each of the 22 T cell receptor beta chains below was sequenced from the same sample in a study of T cells in Graves' hyperthyroidism and ophthalmopathy. It was RNA transcripts that yielded the amplified TCR beta CDR3 regions. The study used the HTBI primer set for a first-round RT-PCR of the TCR CDR3. Using its own MiXCR run on the multiplex PCR reads, TCRdb lists one record per CDR3 protein. The sample lists about 400,000 distinct CDR3 sequences; roughly 14% were seen once. The sample taken for sequencing was blood. The receptors originated from a woman aged 18-29 years with Graves' hyperthyroidism.

This chain joins TRBV7-9 and TRBJ1-6, with 7 bases that match TRBD1. The germline V gene has CDR1 SEHNR and CDR2 FQNEAQ (reference sequence). After removal of 5 bases from V and 7 bases from J, the junction contained 14 bases not matched to a gene. This CDR3 is built from 17 residues. CDR3 in amino acids: CASSLQMTGIGNSPLHF. The CDR3 nucleotides are TGTGCCAGCAGCCTCCAAATGACAGGGATAGGCAATTCACCCCTCCACTTT. The full variable domain, its missing parts supplied by reference TRBV7-9 and TRBJ1-6, is DTGVSQNPRHKITKRGQNVTFRCDPISEHNRLYWYRQTLGQGPEFLTYFQNEAQLEKSRLLSDRFSAERPKGSFSTLEIQRTEQGDSAMYLCASSLQMTGIGNSPLHFGNGTRLTVT.

This clonotype came up many times. For the CDR3, the DNA is TGTGCCAGCAGTTCCCTTGACAGGGTCGGTTTTTCTGAAGCTTTCTTT. Translated, it gives CASSSLDRVGFSEAFF. The rearrangement uses TRBV6-2 or TRBV6-3 and TRBJ1-1, with 7 bases identical to TRBD1. V shed 4 bases, J shed 6 bases, and the junction held 14 bases outside the gene matches. CDR1 MNHEY and CDR2 SVGEGT come from the germline V gene. There are 16 residues in the CDR3.

The J gene is TRBJ2-1, the V gene TRBV27; 7 bases match TRBD2. V shed 4 bases, J shed 4 bases, and the junction held 7 bases outside the gene matches. This CDR3 comprises 15 residues. Germline V gene lookup returns CDR1 MNHEY and CDR2 SMNVEV (reference sequence). CDR3 amino acids: CASSSIAGLYNEQFF. In DNA form, the CDR3 reads TGTGCCAGCAGTTCCATAGCGGGCCTATACAATGAGCAGTTCTTC.

This clonotype was observed at least ten times. CDR3 sequence reads: CASSPRSLQPQHF. The CDR3 nucleotides are TGTGCCAGCAGTCCGCGCTCGCTTCAGCCCCAGCATTTT. This chain links TRBV12-3 or TRBV12-4 with TRBJ1-5, with D unresolved. The CDR3 is 13 amino acids. Trimming pared 5 bases from V and 6 bases from J, leaving 11 bases between.

This clonotype was counted only a few times. The chain couples TRBV13 to TRBJ2-3; D gene ambiguous. Trimming removed 3 bases from V and 6 bases from J, with 16 bases in between. Germline assignment: CDR1 PRHDT and CDR2 FYEKMQ (reference sequence). The CDR3 extends over 15 amino acids. This CDR3 is CASSFGKVLTDTQYF. DNA of the CDR3: TGTGCCAGCAGCTTCGGCAAAGTACTGACGGATACGCAGTATTTT.

This clonotype was counted a few times. V is TRBV20-1 and J is TRBJ2-7; TRBD1 matches at 9 bases. Looked up from germline, CDR1 is DFQATT and CDR2 is SNEGSKA (reference sequence). The V segment lost 4 bases and the J segment 4 bases; nucleotides outside the gene matches: 5. This CDR3 has 13 amino acids. The CDR3 nucleotides read TGCAGTGCTATGGGACAGGGTGGATACGAGCAGTACTTC. Residues: CSAMGQGGYEQYF.

V is TRBV25-1 and J is TRBJ1-4; D uncertain. The V and J ends lost 8 bases and 0 bases respectively, with 19 bases between them. CDR3 length equals 17 residues. CDR1 is MGHDK, CDR2 SYGVNS, per germline. The CDR3 sequence: CASQPDVGLATNEKLFF. In DNA, the CDR3 is TGTGCCAGCCAACCTGATGTCGGACTCGCAACTAATGAAAAACTGTTTTTT.

V usage is TRBV19 and J usage is TRBJ2-7, with 10 bases that match TRBD1. CDR1 and CDR2 from the germline V gene are LNHDA and SQIVND (reference sequence). V was pared by 6 bases and J by 4 bases, with 6 bases of the junction left unmatched. This CDR3 comprises 14 residues. The DNA for the CDR3 is TGTGCCAGTAGACGACAGGGGGCGATTTACGAGCAGTACTTC. Its translation is CASRRQGAIYEQYF.

This clonotype showed up many times. The chain uses TRBV20-1 and TRBJ2-2; a weak D match, TRBD1 (6 bases). V was clipped by 1 base and J by 0 bases, with 9 bases between them. The CDR3 length is 15 residues. CDR1 and CDR2 from the germline V gene are DFQATT and SNEGSKA (reference sequence). CDR3 nucleotides: TGCAGTGCTAGAGTGAGGGACACGAACACCGGGGAGCTGTTTTTT. It specifies CSARVRDTNTGELFF.

This clonotype occurred many times. The chain combines TRBV5-1 with TRBJ1-1; D remains ambiguous. Germline values: CDR1 SGHRS, CDR2 YFSETQ. CDR3 length: 13 residues. The V and J ends lost 0 bases and 1 base respectively, with 4 bases between them. CDR3 nucleotide sequence: TGCGCCAGCAGCTTGGTAAAGAACACTGAAGCTTTCTTT. Its translation: CASSLVKNTEAFF.

This clonotype was seen repeatedly, ten times or more. The chain carries TRBV7-2 and TRBJ2-5, with TRBD1 as a possible D gene (5 bases). In germline, CDR1 is SGHTA, CDR2 FQGNSA. The CDR3 is 15 amino acids. The ends were cut back, 5 bases at V and 5 bases at J, with 18 bases in the middle. The CDR3 reads CASSPETGATETQYF. The CDR3 region has the DNA TGTGCCAGCAGCCCGGAAACAGGCGCCACGGAGACCCAGTACTTC.

This clonotype was seen more than once but under ten times. The V gene is TRBV18, the J gene TRBJ1-1; D may be TRBD1 (5 bases). The CDR3 is made up of 13 amino acids. Trimming left V 1 base short and J 5 bases short, with 8 bases between. From germline, CDR1 is KGHSH and CDR2 LQKENI. CDR3 DNA sequence: TGTGCCAGCTCACCACTATCAGGGACTGAAGCTTTCTTT. It is translated as CASSPLSGTEAFF.

This clonotype was detected ten times or more. V and J are TRBV28 and TRBJ2-6, with TRBD2 matching over 9 bases. The CDR3 consists of 19 residues. The junction had 14 bases not matched to a gene; V was cut back by 6 bases and J by 2 bases. Looked up from germline, CDR1 is MDHEN and CDR2 is SYDVKM. The CDR3 reads CASSHRSGTSLTGANVLTF. The DNA of the CDR3 is TGTGCCAGCAGCCACCGAAGTGGGACTAGCTTGACTGGGGCCAACGTCCTGACTTTC.

This clonotype came up many times. The rearrangement uses TRBV7-6 and TRBJ2-1, with 7 bases identical to TRBD2. The ends lost 1 base at V and 3 bases at J; junction bases unmatched: 3. The CDR3 loop spans 15 amino acids. Germline V gene data show CDR1 as SGHVS and CDR2 as FNYEAQ. The chain's CDR3 is CASSLGGGGYNEQFF. The CDR3 DNA reads TGTGCCAGCAGCTTAGGCGGGGGAGGCTACAATGAGCAGTTCTTC.

This clonotype was recorded many times. The rearrangement joins TRBV5-1 to TRBJ2-3; D unclear. Germline values: CDR1 SGHRS, CDR2 YFSETQ. V gave up 2 bases and J gave up 4 bases, with 5 bases separating them. The CDR3 is 12 amino acids. The CDR3 DNA sequence: TGCGCCAGCAGCTTTCAGGCAGATACGCAGTATTTT. Amino acids: CASSFQADTQYF.

This clonotype appeared a few times. CDR3 amino acids: CASSPHQGGVAEAFF. DNA for the CDR3: TGTGCCAGCAGCCCCCACCAAGGGGGGGTCGCTGAAGCTTTCTTT. This chain connects TRBV7-8 to TRBJ1-1, with a tentative D call TRBD1 (6 bases). V dropped 5 bases and J dropped 6 bases, with 19 bases sitting between them. Looked up from germline, CDR1 is SGHVS and CDR2 is FQNEAQ. The CDR3 totals 15 residues.

This clonotype was seen ten or more times. The genes are TRBV7-9 and TRBJ2-7; 7 nucleotides match TRBD1. The CDR3 contains 12 residues. Per germline, CDR1 SEHNR and CDR2 FQNEAQ (reference sequence). Unmatched junction bases numbered 4, after V lost 5 bases and J lost 6 bases. CDR3 in amino acids: CASSVSGGEQYF. The CDR3 nucleotides are TGTGCCAGCAGCGTGTCAGGGGGCGAGCAGTACTTC.

This clonotype was picked up many times. The gene calls are TRBV11-2 and TRBJ1-6; 9 nucleotides agree with TRBD1. CDR1 is SGHAT and CDR2 is FQNNGV in the germline V gene. The CDR3 has 18 amino acids. The junction had 14 bases not matched to a gene; V was cut back by 2 bases and J by 9 bases. The CDR3 spells CASSLSTGTGHFGSPLHF. For the CDR3, the DNA is TGTGCCAGCAGCTTATCAACCGGGACAGGGCATTTCGGTTCACCCCTCCACTTT.

The table lists this clonotype with many counts. The rearrangement uses TRBV28 and TRBJ1-3; 7 positions match TRBD1. This CDR3 has 16 residues. The V segment lost 5 bases and the J segment 3 bases; nucleotides outside the gene matches: 10. Germline assignment: CDR1 MDHEN and CDR2 SYDVKM. This CDR3 reads CASSPLGGGRGNTIYF. DNA for the CDR3: TGTGCCAGCAGTCCTCTCGGAGGGGGCCGTGGAAACACCATATATTTT.

This clonotype has only a few counts. The chain links TRBV29-1 to TRBJ2-5; D possibly corresponds to TRBD2 (7 bases). Trimming left V 4 bases short and J 5 bases short, with 14 bases between. Germline-derived CDR1 and CDR2 are SQVTM and ANQGSEA. This CDR3 comprises 13 residues. CDR3: CSVGGGAGETQYF. CDR3 DNA sequence: TGCAGCGTTGGAGGGGGGGCCGGGGAGACCCAGTACTTC.

This clonotype was recorded many times. This CDR3 reads CSASLGRDQPQHF. DNA for the CDR3: TGCAGTGCTAGTTTGGGCCGAGATCAGCCCCAGCATTTT. The rearrangement uses TRBV20-1 and TRBJ1-5; D not resolved. CDR3 length: 13 residues. With 3 bases removed from V and 5 bases from J, the gap between germline ends came to 11 bases. Germline-derived CDR1 and CDR2 are DFQATT and SNEGSKA (reference sequence).

This clonotype was found many times. This chain connects TRBV3-1 to TRBJ1-5; D uncertain. The CDR3 is 15 residues long. The germline gives CDR1 LGHDT, CDR2 YNNKEL (reference sequence). The V end lost 0 bases, the J end lost 3 bases, and 9 bases lay between the germline ends. The CDR3, as DNA: TGTGCCAGCAGCCAAGATGGAAGGTTCAATCAGCCCCAGCATTTT. Amino acid sequence: CASSQDGRFNQPQHF.